The 15 T cell receptor beta chains below all came from one sample that was sequenced in a study of blood T cells in healthy people across ages. Next came a second PCR, run for 7 to 11 cycles, which used a sample-barcoded 5' primer along with a J-beta primer mix. Via MiXCR, TCRdb re-called the 5' RACE reads, giving one row per CDR3 protein. This table holds hundreds of thousands of distinct CDR3 sequences, roughly 49% found once. Sequencing was performed on blood. These receptors came from a woman in her sixties in good health.

V gene TRBV7-3 combines with J gene TRBJ2-3; D is possibly TRBD2 (6 bases). Germline CDR1 SGHTA, CDR2 FQGTGA. The CDR3 consists of 15 residues. Trimming cost V 3 bases and J 6 bases, with 16 bases left between them. The CDR3 here is CASSFRGNTGDTQYF. CDR3 nucleotide sequence: TGTGCCAGCAGCTTCCGGGGGAATACCGGGGATACGCAGTATTTT.

V usage is TRBV7-8 and J usage is TRBJ2-3; a possible D gene is TRBD2 (6 bases). The length of the CDR3 is 14 residues. V was clipped by 3 bases and J by 2 bases, with 9 bases between them. Germline assignment: CDR1 SGHVS and CDR2 FQNEAQ. The CDR3 loop reads CASSFGGNTDTQYF. The CDR3 bases are TGTGCCAGCAGCTTCGGCGGGAACACAGATACGCAGTATTTT. The variable domain in full, completed from reference TRBV7-8 and TRBJ2-3, reads GAGVSQSPRYKVAKRGQDVALRCDPISGHVSLFWYQQALGQGPEFLTYFQNEAQLDKSGLPSDRFFAERPEGSVSTLKIQRTQQEDSAVYLCASSFGGNTDTQYFGPGTRLTVL.

The rearrangement links TRBV20-1 to TRBJ2-1; D uncertain. The V gene's germline CDR1 is DFQATT and CDR2 SNEGSKA (reference sequence). This CDR3 comprises 11 residues. Trimming stripped 6 bases from V and 8 bases from J, with 11 bases between. The CDR3 loop is CSAKSPDEQFF. CDR3 in DNA: TGCAGTGCAAAGTCCCCCGATGAGCAGTTCTTC.

The rearrangement uses TRBV7-3 and TRBJ2-5; 10 nucleotides line up with TRBD2. The CDR3 sequence is 15 residues long. Germline V gives CDR1 SGHTA, CDR2 FQGTGA. V was clipped by 5 bases and J by 5 bases; unmatched bases: 8. The chain's CDR3 is CASSLSGRAEETQYF. In nucleotides, the CDR3 is TGTGCCAGCAGCCTGAGCGGGAGGGCCGAGGAGACCCAGTACTTC.

On this clonotype itself: One end of the junction is discordant with germline, which a read error may explain. The chain is built from TRBV7-3 and TRBJ2-1; 11 bases align to TRBD2. The CDR3 contains 15 residues. CDR1 is SGHTA and CDR2 is FQGTGA in the germline V gene. The CDR3 loop reads CASSPSSGRNNERFF. CDR3 in DNA: TGTGCCAGCAGTCCATCTAGCGGGAGGAACAATGAGCGGTTCTTC.

This clonotype showed up just once. V is TRBV7-9 and J is TRBJ1-4, with D unclear. Trimming pared 1 base from V and 8 bases from J, leaving 17 bases between. The CDR3 has 16 amino acids. Germline assignment: CDR1 SEHNR and CDR2 FQNEAQ (reference sequence). The CDR3 sequence: CASSLEKGLLGEKLFF. CDR3 nucleotide sequence: TGTGCCAGCAGCTTAGAGAAAGGATTATTAGGGGAAAAACTGTTTTTT.

This clonotype was seen only a few times. Written as DNA, the CDR3 is TGTGCGAGCGGGTCGCCCTCCTACAATGAGCAGTTCTTC. It is translated as CASGSPSYNEQFF. V and J are TRBV7-2 and TRBJ2-1; a possible D gene is TRBD2 (6 bases). The V gene's germline CDR1 is SGHTA and CDR2 FQGNSA. CDR3 size: 13 residues.

The chain is built from TRBV12-3 or TRBV12-4 and TRBJ1-1; D is unresolved. This CDR3 spans 12 amino acids. Trimming shortened V by 2 bases and J by 3 bases, and 4 bases separated the two germline ends. The CDR3 protein is CASSLRYTEAFF. The CDR3 nucleotides read TGTGCCAGCAGTTTAAGGTACACTGAAGCTTTCTTT.

V usage is TRBV11-2 and J usage is TRBJ2-5; TRBD2 matches at 13 bases. The trim removed 6 bases at V and 5 bases at J, leaving 12 bases unmatched. The CDR3 totals 17 residues. Looked up from germline, CDR1 is SGHAT and CDR2 is FQNNGV. The CDR3 region is CASSETSGRAGRETQYF. CDR3 coding DNA: TGTGCCAGCAGTGAAACTAGCGGGAGGGCCGGTAGGGAGACCCAGTACTTC.

The table lists this clonotype with a few counts. The J gene is TRBJ2-3, the V gene TRBV7-9; 10 bases align to TRBD2. From germline, CDR1 is SEHNR and CDR2 FQNEAQ (reference sequence). The CDR3 extends over 11 amino acids. V trimming: 6 bases; J trimming: 9 bases; junction bases outside the gene matches: 0. CDR3 nucleotide sequence: TGTGCCAGCAGACTAGCGGGGACGCAGTATTTT. Translation: CASRLAGTQYF.

The sample holds a few counts of this clonotype. This chain joins TRBV2 and TRBJ1-2, with D possibly matching TRBD1 (5 bases). With 5 bases removed from V and 8 bases from J, the gap between germline ends came to 12 bases. Per germline, CDR1 SNHLY and CDR2 FYNNEI. The CDR3 length is 12 residues. CDR3 amino acids: CASSRSGDGYTF. CDR3 nucleotide sequence: TGTGCCAGCAGTCGGTCCGGGGACGGCTACACCTTC.

The genes are TRBV20-1 and TRBJ2-7, with 8 bases matching TRBD2. Losses at the gene ends were 6 bases for V and 0 bases for J; bases not matched to a gene: 16. The CDR3 runs 17 residues. Germline V gives CDR1 DFQATT, CDR2 SNEGSKA (reference sequence). CDR3 in DNA: TGCAGTGCACGGAGCGGGGGTGGGCGGCGCTACTCCTACGAGCAGTACTTC. Amino acid sequence: CSARSGGGRRYSYEQYF.

This sequence joins TRBV11-2 and TRBJ2-5, with TRBD1 matching 9 bases. Germline CDR1 reads SGHAT; CDR2 reads FQNNGV. CDR3 length: 16 residues. Unmatched junction bases numbered 12, after V lost 5 bases and J lost 5 bases. Here the CDR3 reads CASSRPGGTGTETQYF. CDR3 coding DNA: TGTGCCAGCAGCCGACCCGGGGGGACAGGGACGGAGACCCAGTACTTC. The entire variable domain, with the rest obtained from reference TRBV11-2 and TRBJ2-5, is as follows: EAGVAQSPRYKIIEKRQSVAFWCNPISGHATLYWYQQILGQGPKLLIQFQNNGVVDDSQLPKDRFSAERLKGVDSTLKIQPAKLEDSAVYLCASSRPGGTGTETQYFGPGTRLLVL.

The rearrangement joins TRBV20-1 to TRBJ2-5, with 11 bases that match TRBD2. This CDR3 contains 14 residues. V lost 5 bases to trimming and J lost 1 base; unmatched junction nucleotides: 3. Germline CDR1 is DFQATT and CDR2 is SNEGSKA (reference sequence). The CDR3 nucleotides are TGCAGTGCTGACCTAGCGGGGGGCCAAGAGACCCAGTACTTC. Its protein product is CSADLAGGQETQYF.

To note about this clonotype: This may stem from a read error, because a much larger clone lies one nucleotide away. V gene TRBV20-1 combines with J gene TRBJ1-4; no definite D call. This CDR3 region has 14 residues. CDR1 and CDR2 (germline): DFQATT, SNEGSKA (reference sequence). Trimming shortened V by 1 base and J by 8 bases, and 14 bases separated the two germline ends. The CDR3 coding sequence is TGCAGTGCTAGAGCTGGCCGCTTCGGGGAAAAACTGTTTTTT. As protein: CSARAGRFGEKLFF.